The 2 T cell receptor beta chains below come from one sample, sequenced in a study of control samples from healthy donors and cancer patients. Data came from immunoSEQ multiplex PCR; TCRdb stores just in-frame clones and leaves some out. The sample includes 97,000 or so clones, about 90% of them seen just once. Source material: blood. These receptors originate from a woman aged 18-30 years in good health.

This chain links TRBV5-4 with TRBJ1-2; D uncertain. V lost 4 bases, J lost 3 bases, and 16 bases lay in between. Germline values: CDR1 SGHNT, CDR2 YYREEE (reference sequence). The CDR3 runs to 15 residues. The CDR3 sequence: CASSLGYQAYYGYTF. The CDR3 region has the DNA TGTGCCAGCAGCCTGGGGTATCAGGCCTACTATGGCTACACCTTC.

The J gene is TRBJ1-2, the V gene TRBV25-1; TRBD1 aligns across 9 bases. The CDR3 runs to 15 residues. Germline V gene data show CDR1 as MGHDK and CDR2 as SYGVNS. V dropped 5 bases and J dropped 3; count of bases not matched to a gene: 7. The CDR3 nucleotides read TGTGCCAGCAGTCCTACAGGGGGCTTTTACTATGGCTACACCTTC. Residues: CASSPTGGFYYGYTF.